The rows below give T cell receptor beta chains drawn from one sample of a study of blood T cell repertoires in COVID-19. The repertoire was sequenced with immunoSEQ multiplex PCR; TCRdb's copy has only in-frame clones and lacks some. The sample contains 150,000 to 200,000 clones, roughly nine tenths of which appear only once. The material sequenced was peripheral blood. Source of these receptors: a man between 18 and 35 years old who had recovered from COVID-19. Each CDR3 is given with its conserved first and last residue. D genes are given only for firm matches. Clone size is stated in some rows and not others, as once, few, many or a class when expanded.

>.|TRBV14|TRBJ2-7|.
CASSQELAGSYEQYF
TGTGCCAGCAGCCAAGAACTAGCAGGCTCCTACGAGCAGTACTTC
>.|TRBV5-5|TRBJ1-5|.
CASSLSGGVTGQPQHF
TGTGCCAGCAGTCTGTCGGGGGGCGTCACCGGACAGCCCCAGCATTTT
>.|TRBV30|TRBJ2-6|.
CAWTKGVQANVLTF
TGTGCCTGGACCAAGGGGGTTCAGGCCAACGTCCTGACTTTC
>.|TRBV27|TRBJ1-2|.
CASSFRGIGVYTF
TGTGCCAGCAGTTTTAGAGGTATAGGGGTCTACACCTTC
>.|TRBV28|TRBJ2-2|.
CASRASGANTGELFF
TGTGCCAGCAGGGCAAGCGGCGCGAACACCGGGGAGCTGTTTTTT
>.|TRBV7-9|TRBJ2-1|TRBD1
CAGQGIPYNEQFF
TGTGCCGGACAGGGGATCCCCTACAATGAGCAGTTCTTC
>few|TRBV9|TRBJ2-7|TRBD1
CASSVGDRGYEQYF
TGTGCCAGCAGCGTAGGGGACAGGGGCTACGAGCAGTACTTC
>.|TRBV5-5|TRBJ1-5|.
CASSLSRTGDQPQHF
TGTGCCAGCAGCTTGTCCAGGACGGGGGACCAGCCCCAGCATTTT
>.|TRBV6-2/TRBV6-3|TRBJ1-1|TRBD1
CASSYWRDRAYTEAFF
TGTGCCAGCAGTTACTGGCGGGACAGGGCATACACTGAAGCTTTCTTT
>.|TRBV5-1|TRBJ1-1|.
CASSLGGGNTEAFF
TGCGCCAGCAGCCTCGGCGGGGGGAACACTGAAGCTTTCTTT
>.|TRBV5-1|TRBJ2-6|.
CASSLTAGANVLTF
TGCGCCAGCAGCTTGACGGCTGGGGCCAACGTCCTGACTTTC
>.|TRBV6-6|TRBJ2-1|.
CASRPPGLEYNEQFF
TGTGCCAGCAGGCCCCCGGGACTGGAGTACAATGAGCAGTTCTTC
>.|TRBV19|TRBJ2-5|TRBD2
CASKSSGSETQYF
TGTGCCAGTAAATCTAGCGGCTCTGAGACCCAGTACTTC
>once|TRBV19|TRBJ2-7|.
CASSVQQGYEQYF
TGTGCCAGTAGCGTCCAACAGGGCTACGAGCAGTACTTC
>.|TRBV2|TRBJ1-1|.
CAGQVVNTEAFF
TGTGCCGGTCAGGTGGTTAACACTGAAGCTTTCTTT
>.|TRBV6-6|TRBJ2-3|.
CASSYRGSGADTQYF
TGTGCCAGCAGTTACAGGGGTTCTGGGGCAGATACGCAGTATTTT
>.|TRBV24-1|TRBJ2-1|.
CATSDFSGGDRNEQFF
TGTGCCACCAGTGATTTCTCGGGGGGCGATCGCAATGAGCAGTTCTTC
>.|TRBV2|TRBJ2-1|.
CASSQSSYNEQFF
TGTGCCAGCTCCCAATCCTCCTACAATGAGCAGTTCTTC
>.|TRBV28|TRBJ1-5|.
CASSSILPGQPQHF
TGTGCCAGCAGTTCCATACTTCCGGGTCAGCCCCAGCATTTT
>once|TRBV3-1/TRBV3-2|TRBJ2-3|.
CASSSYRASIADTQYF
TGTGCCAGCAGCAGCTACAGGGCAAGCATTGCAGATACGCAGTATTTT
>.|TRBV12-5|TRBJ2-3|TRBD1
CASGFGTVHSSTDTQYF
TGTGCTAGTGGTTTCGGGACAGTCCACAGTAGCACAGATACGCAGTATTTT
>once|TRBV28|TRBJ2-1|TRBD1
CASSLAPTGDEQFF
TGTGCCAGCAGTTTAGCACCGACAGGGGATGAGCAGTTCTTC
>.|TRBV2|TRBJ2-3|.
CASSRGDTQYF
TGTGCCAGCAGTAGGGGAGATACGCAGTATTTT
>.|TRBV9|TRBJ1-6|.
CASSPQPGDVSPLHF
TGTGCCAGCAGCCCCCAGCCTGGAGATGTTTCACCCCTCCACTTT